This T cell receptor beta chain was retrieved from a study of human T cells and chemical hapten exposure. Indicated time point: patch test 1, 2 weeks after DPC sensitization. The treatment was: therapeutic diphenylcyclopropenone sensitization with weekly scalp DPC. The germline V gene has CDR1 SEHNR and CDR2 FQNEAQ (reference sequence). The CDR3 has 14 amino acids. V was shortened by 5 bases and J by 4 bases, with 12 bases between the two germline ends. TCRdb analysed the RACE reads with MiXCR anew, one entry per CDR3 protein. The sample contains 95,000 to 150,000 distinct CDR3 sequences, approximately 13% of which appear only once. This clonotype appeared a few times.

The sequencing here drew on whole blood, taken in connection with sensitization to the hapten diphenylcyclopropenone (DPC). The clonotype was recovered from a man aged 18 to 30 with alopecia areata. Some clones in this sample may be carry-over from other donors' samples. The chain employs TRBV7-9 and TRBJ1-5; TRBD1 is a possible D gene (5 bases). DNA of the CDR3: TGTGCCAGCAGCCCCGGGACGGAGAATCAGCCCCAGCATTTT. Amino acid sequence: CASSPGTENQPQHF.